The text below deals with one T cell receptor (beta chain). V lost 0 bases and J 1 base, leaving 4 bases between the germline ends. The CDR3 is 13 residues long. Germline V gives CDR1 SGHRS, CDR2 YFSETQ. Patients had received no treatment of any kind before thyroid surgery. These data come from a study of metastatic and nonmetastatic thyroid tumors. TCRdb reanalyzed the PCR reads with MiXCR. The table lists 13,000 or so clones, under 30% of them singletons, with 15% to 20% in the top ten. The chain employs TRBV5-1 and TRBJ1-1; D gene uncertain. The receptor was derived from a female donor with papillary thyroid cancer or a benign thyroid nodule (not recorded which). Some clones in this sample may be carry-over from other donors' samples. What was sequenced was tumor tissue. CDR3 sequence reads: CASSLGGNTEAFF. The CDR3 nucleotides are TGCGCCAGCAGCTTGGGCGGGAACACTGAAGCTTTCTTT.